These 15 T cell receptor beta chains originate from one sample sequenced in a study of blood T cell repertoires in COVID-19. Measured with immunoSEQ multiplex PCR; TCRdb has only the in-frame clones, and not every one. The table has just over 150,000 clones, approximately 87% seen once. The source material was PBMCs or T cells enriched from blood (not recorded which). These receptors all stem from a woman in her fifties or sixties who had recovered from COVID-19.

The rearrangement links TRBV19 to TRBJ2-1; TRBD2 aligns across 15 bases. Germline loops: CDR1 LNHDA, CDR2 SQIVND (reference sequence). V was pared by 0 bases and J by 7 bases, with 7 bases of the junction left unmatched. This CDR3 has 18 amino acids. For the CDR3, the DNA is TGTGCCAGTAGTATAGATCGGGCGGGGACTAGCGGGGGGAATGAGCAGTTCTTC. Amino acid sequence: CASSIDRAGTSGGNEQFF.

CDR3 loop: CASSHGTGVYEQYF. The CDR3 DNA sequence: TGCGCCAGCAGCCATGGGACAGGGGTCTACGAGCAGTACTTC. The chain combines TRBV4-1 with TRBJ2-7; 10 bases are shared with TRBD1. V lost 3 bases and J lost 3; bases outside the gene matches: 2. Looked up from germline, CDR1 is MGHRA and CDR2 is YSYEKL. The length of the CDR3 is 14 residues.

In this sample, this clone turned up once. The DNA for the CDR3 is TGTGCCAGCAGTTACTCACAGGAGAATCAGCCCCAGCATTTT. Translated: CASSYSQENQPQHF. This chain connects TRBV6-5 to TRBJ1-5, with D possibly matching TRBD1 (5 bases). Germline V gene lookup returns CDR1 MNHEY and CDR2 SVGAGI. This CDR3 spans 14 amino acids. Between the trimmed V and J ends, which lost 0 bases and 4 bases, there was a span of 7 bases.

V usage is TRBV7-9 and J usage is TRBJ1-2, with 7 bases identical to TRBD1. J was trimmed by 7 bases and V by 2 bases; bases with no gene match: 10. Germline V gene sequence: CDR1 SEHNR, CDR2 FQNEAQ (reference sequence). CDR3 size: 15 residues. CDR3: CASSLRADRVGGYTF. In DNA form, the CDR3 reads TGTGCCAGCAGCTTACGGGCCGACAGGGTTGGTGGCTACACCTTC.

The rearrangement joins TRBV6-5 to TRBJ1-4, with 8 positions matching TRBD1. After removal of 10 bases from V and 1 base from J, the junction contained 5 bases not matched to a gene. The CDR3 covers 14 residues. CDR1 MNHEY and CDR2 SVGAGI come from the germline V gene. CDR3 DNA: TGTGCCACCGCACAGGGGGGAACTAATGAAAAACTGTTTTTT. Encoded protein: CATAQGGTNEKLFF.

V usage is TRBV27 and J usage is TRBJ1-1; possible D gene TRBD1, 5 bases. Germline V gene data show CDR1 as MNHEY and CDR2 as SMNVEV (reference sequence). With 8 bases removed from V and 5 bases from J, the gap between germline ends came to 15 bases. The CDR3 has 13 amino acids. The CDR3 region has the DNA TGTGCCAGCTTTCCGGGGGTAATGACTGAAGCTTTCTTT. The encoded protein is CASFPGVMTEAFF.

The chain has TRBV7-9 and TRBJ2-2, with TRBD1 matching 8 bases. From germline, CDR1 is SEHNR and CDR2 FQNEAQ (reference sequence). The CDR3 is 15 amino acids. The V gene end was trimmed by 5 bases and the J gene end by 1 base; junction bases not matched to a gene: 3. The CDR3 coding sequence is TGTGCCAGCAGCCGACAGGGGCGGAACACCGGGGAGCTGTTTTTT. As protein: CASSRQGRNTGELFF.

The chain uses TRBV18 and TRBJ1-6, with 7 bases fitting TRBD1. There are 15 residues in the CDR3. The V and J ends lost 0 bases and 9 bases, in that order; junction bases with no gene match: 5. The germline V gene has CDR1 KGHSH and CDR2 LQKENI. The CDR3: CASSPPTGRSSPLHF. The DNA for the CDR3 is TGTGCCAGCTCACCACCGACAGGGAGGAGTTCACCCCTCCACTTT.

The V and J genes are TRBV5-4 and TRBJ1-2, with 7 bases fitting TRBD1. This CDR3 is 14 amino acids long. CDR1 and CDR2 from the germline V gene are SGHNT and YYREEE (reference sequence). The V segment lost 5 bases and the J segment 7 bases; nucleotides outside the gene matches: 11. CDR3 sequence reads: CASSSDTGAGGYTF. For the CDR3, the DNA is TGTGCCAGCAGTTCGGATACAGGGGCTGGTGGCTACACCTTC.

This chain connects TRBV6-5 to TRBJ2-1; a weak D match, TRBD2 (6 bases). Trimming cost V 7 bases and J 7 bases, with 14 bases left between them. Germline V gives CDR1 MNHEY, CDR2 SVGAGI. CDR3 length: 13 residues. The CDR3 loop is CASTSLARNEQFF. The CDR3 region has the DNA TGTGCCAGCACGAGCCTAGCGCGGAATGAGCAGTTCTTC.

This chain joins TRBV6-5 and TRBJ1-5, with a possible D match to TRBD1 (6 bases). V was trimmed by 0 bases and J by 6 bases, leaving 12 bases between them. The CDR3 consists of 15 residues. Germline V gene sequence: CDR1 MNHEY, CDR2 SVGAGI. CDR3 sequence reads: CASSYSKDRFQPQHF. CDR3 nucleotide sequence: TGTGCCAGCAGTTACTCGAAGGACAGATTTCAGCCCCAGCATTTT.

The chain recombines TRBV18 with TRBJ2-2; 9 bases are shared with TRBD1. J lost 7 bases, V lost 6 bases, and 6 bases had no gene match. The length of the CDR3 is 14 residues. Germline CDR1 is KGHSH and CDR2 is LQKENI. CDR3 nucleotides: TGTGCCAGCTCCGAACGGACAGGGGACGGGGAGCTGTTTTTT. Residues: CASSERTGDGELFF.

This chain connects TRBV12-5 to TRBJ2-3; D is unresolved. V was clipped by 3 bases and J by 2 bases, with 6 bases between them. CDR3 size: 13 residues. Germline V gives CDR1 LGHNT, CDR2 FRNRAP. The CDR3 spells CASGLHLTDTQYF. Written as DNA, the CDR3 is TGTGCTAGTGGTTTACACCTCACAGATACGCAGTATTTT.

This chain connects TRBV29-1 to TRBJ1-1; 8 bases map to TRBD1. CDR1 and CDR2 from the germline V gene are SQVTM and ANQGSEA. The trim removed 4 bases at V and 3 bases at J, leaving 4 bases unmatched. The CDR3 covers 13 residues. The CDR3 nucleotides read TGCAGCGTTGCCCGACAGGGGTACACTGAAGCTTTCTTT. Its translation is CSVARQGYTEAFF.

The genes are TRBV7-9 and TRBJ2-5, with D possibly TRBD1 on 5 matching bases. V lost 5 bases and J 4 bases, leaving 17 bases between the germline ends. Germline CDR1 and CDR2: SEHNR and FQNEAQ (reference sequence). The length of the CDR3 is 15 residues. This chain's CDR3 is CASSPRVGLRETQYF. CDR3 DNA: TGTGCCAGCAGCCCCAGGGTCGGGCTGCGAGAGACCCAGTACTTC.